The 26 T cell receptor beta chains in this list originate from one sample, sequenced in a study of CD8 T cells in Susac syndrome. A quantity of roughly 0.5 to 1 ug RNA underwent reverse transcription using random hexamers. TCRdb fed the immunoSEQ multiplex PCR reads into MiXCR, producing one record per CDR3 protein. The sample holds around 230,000 distinct CDR3 sequences, about 95% seen once. Sequenced material: CD4+ T cells from PBMCs. The receptors stem from a human donor with multiple sclerosis.

The DNA of the CDR3 is TGTGCCAGCAGTTTATATTCACCCCTCCACTTT. It yields the protein CASSLYSPLHF. This chain connects TRBV28 to TRBJ1-6, with no clear D. The CDR3 runs to 11 residues. V was cut by 1 base and J by 8 bases, with 0 bases left in between. CDR1 MDHEN and CDR2 SYDVKM come from the germline V gene. The variable domain in full, with the rest retrieved from reference TRBV28 and TRBJ1-6, is DVKVTQSSRYLVKRTGEKVFLECVQDMDHENMFWYRQDPGLGLRLIYFSYDVKMKEKGDIPEGYSVSREKKERFSLILESASTNQTSMYLCASSLYSPLHFGNGTRLTVT.

The chain recombines TRBV5-1 with TRBJ2-1, with 10 nucleotides matching TRBD1. Germline V lookup: CDR1 SGHRS, CDR2 YFSETQ. V shed 2 bases, J shed 4 bases, and the junction held 3 bases outside the gene matches. This CDR3 has 15 residues. The CDR3 reads CASSFGQGVYNEQFF. The CDR3 nucleotides read TGCGCCAGCAGCTTCGGACAGGGGGTGTACAATGAGCAGTTCTTC.

The chain joins TRBV20-1 to TRBJ2-3, with unresolved D. Germline V gives CDR1 DFQATT, CDR2 SNEGSKA (reference sequence). The CDR3 runs to 12 residues. Trimming cost V 6 bases and J 1 base, with 8 bases left between them. CDR3 DNA: TGCAGTGCAGAGGTTGGCACAGATACGCAGTATTTT. Amino acid sequence: CSAEVGTDTQYF.

The genes are TRBV30 and TRBJ2-1, with D uncertain. Germline V CDR1 and CDR2: GTSNPN, SVGIG (reference sequence). The CDR3 extends over 12 amino acids. Between the trimmed V and J ends, which lost 2 bases and 10 bases, there was a span of 12 bases. The CDR3 reads CAWSSVSLEQFF. As DNA, the CDR3 is TGTGCCTGGAGTTCCGTTTCGTTAGAGCAGTTCTTC. Looking up the rest from reference TRBV30 and TRBJ2-1 gives the full variable domain: SQTIHQWPATLVQPVGSPLSLECTVEGTSNPNLYWYRQAAGRGLQLLFYSVGIGQISSEVPQNLSASRPQDRQFILSSKKLLLSDSGFYLCAWSSVSLEQFFGPGTRLTVL.

The V gene is TRBV2, the J gene TRBJ2-5; 11 positions match TRBD2. The CDR3 contains 14 residues. Germline V gene lookup returns CDR1 SNHLY and CDR2 FYNNEI. Trimming cost V 7 bases and J 5 bases; bases outside gene matches: 6. As DNA, the CDR3 is TGTGCCAGCAACCCAACTAGCGGGGGTGAGACCCAGTACTTC. Protein product: CASNPTSGGETQYF.

The J gene is TRBJ1-2, the V gene TRBV30; TRBD1 agrees at 8 bases. Germline V gene data show CDR1 as GTSNPN and CDR2 as SVGIG (reference sequence). The CDR3 spans 17 residues. The junction had 12 bases not matched to a gene; V was cut back by 2 bases and J by 1 base. The CDR3 DNA reads as TGTGCCTGGAGTTCGAGCCGGACAGGGACCAATAACTATGGCTACACCTTC. As protein: CAWSSSRTGTNNYGYTF. The whole variable domain, filled in from reference TRBV30 and TRBJ1-2, reads SQTIHQWPATLVQPVGSPLSLECTVEGTSNPNLYWYRQAAGRGLQLLFYSVGIGQISSEVPQNLSASRPQDRQFILSSKKLLLSDSGFYLCAWSSSRTGTNNYGYTFGSGTRLTVV.

J is TRBJ1-1 and V is TRBV9; maybe TRBD1 (5 bases). In germline, CDR1 is SGDLS, CDR2 YYNGEE. Trimming removed 0 bases from V and 6 bases from J, with 12 bases in between. The CDR3 consists of 14 residues. The CDR3 coding sequence is TGTGCCAGCAGCGTAGAGGCAGGGAAGGCTGAAGCTTTCTTT. Amino acid sequence: CASSVEAGKAEAFF. Drawing the rest from reference TRBV9 and TRBJ1-1, the complete variable domain is DSGVTQTPKHLITATGQRVTLRCSPRSGDLSVYWYQQSLDQGLQFLIQYYNGEERAKGNILERFSAQQFPDLHSELNLSSLELGDSALYFCASSVEAGKAEAFFGQGTRLTVV.

This chain connects TRBV19 to TRBJ2-2; 12 nucleotides match TRBD2. This CDR3 comprises 14 residues. J gave up 3 bases and V 9 bases, and 2 bases lay outside the gene matches. Germline CDR1 and CDR2: LNHDA and SQIVND (reference sequence). CDR3 DNA sequence: TGTGCCAGCCGGACTAGCGGGGACACCGGGGAGCTGTTTTTT. It encodes CASRTSGDTGELFF. Full variable domain (remainder filled in from reference TRBV19 and TRBJ2-2): DGGITQSPKYLFRKEGQNVTLSCEQNLNHDAMYWYRQDPGQGLRLIYYSQIVNDFQKGDIAEGYSVSREKKESFPLTVTSAQKNPTAFYLCASRTSGDTGELFFGEGSRLTVL.

The chain recombines TRBV29-1 with TRBJ1-1; D might be TRBD1 (6 bases). Germline CDR1 and CDR2: SQVTM and ANQGSEA. The CDR3 spans 14 residues. Trimming stripped 6 bases from V and 4 bases from J, with 18 bases between. CDR3 coding DNA: TGCAGCGTGCTCAACACCAAAGGGGGCACTGAAGCTTTCTTT. This gives the protein CSVLNTKGGTEAFF.

The V and J genes are TRBV9 and TRBJ2-5; TRBD1 agrees at 8 bases. J was trimmed by 4 bases and V by 0 bases; bases with no gene match: 2. Germline loops: CDR1 SGDLS, CDR2 YYNGEE. This CDR3 has 14 amino acids. The CDR3 region has the DNA TGTGCCAGCAGCGTAGCAGGGGGCGCAGAGACCCAGTACTTC. Its translation is CASSVAGGAETQYF.

V is TRBV29-1 and J is TRBJ2-1, with D maybe TRBD2 (6 bases). V was clipped by 2 bases and J by 4 bases, with 15 bases between them. The germline V gene has CDR1 SQVTM and CDR2 ANQGSEA. The CDR3 length is 15 residues. CDR3 sequence reads: CSVETARERYNEQFF. The CDR3 DNA reads as TGCAGCGTTGAAACGGCCCGGGAGAGGTACAATGAGCAGTTCTTC.

This chain joins TRBV29-1 and TRBJ2-7; D possibly corresponds to TRBD1 (5 bases). The germline V gene encodes CDR1 SQVTM and CDR2 ANQGSEA. Trimming left V 6 bases short and J 1 base short, with 10 bases between. The length of the CDR3 is 12 residues. CDR3 residues: CSVAHRSYEQYF. The CDR3 nucleotides read TGCAGCGTCGCTCACAGGTCCTACGAGCAGTACTTC.

V gene TRBV2 combines with J gene TRBJ2-3, with 9 positions matching TRBD2. The length of the CDR3 is 14 residues. Trimming at V came to 6 bases and at J to 2 bases, leaving 3 bases not matched to a gene. Germline V gives CDR1 SNHLY, CDR2 FYNNEI. The DNA for the CDR3 is TGTGCCAGCAGGCGACTAGCGGACACAGATACGCAGTATTTT. This gives the protein CASRRLADTDTQYF.

This clonotype was seen only once. The chain joins TRBV28 to TRBJ2-7; unclear D gene. Germline-derived CDR1 and CDR2 are MDHEN and SYDVKM. Trimming removed 5 bases at V and 3 bases at J, with 8 bases between. CDR3 length: 12 amino acids. The chain's CDR3 is CASSPPYYEQYF. DNA for the CDR3: TGTGCCAGCAGTCCCCCCTACTACGAGCAGTACTTC.

V usage is TRBV14 and J usage is TRBJ2-1, with 9 bases aligning to TRBD2. The CDR3 length is 16 residues. The junction had 6 bases not matched to a gene; V was cut back by 1 base and J by 5 bases. Germline CDR1 is SGHDN and CDR2 is FVKESK. Here the CDR3 reads CASSQAGLAGNNEQFF. CDR3 DNA: TGTGCCAGCAGCCAAGCGGGACTAGCAGGGAACAATGAGCAGTTCTTC.

The rearrangement joins TRBV30 to TRBJ1-5, with D unresolved. The length of the CDR3 is 11 residues. The V end was cut by 0 bases, the J end by 8 bases, with 5 bases between. Germline assignment: CDR1 GTSNPN and CDR2 SVGIG (reference sequence). This CDR3 is CAWSVRKPQHF. The CDR3 DNA is TGTGCCTGGAGTGTACGAAAGCCCCAGCATTTT.

The rearrangement joins TRBV12-3 or TRBV12-4 to TRBJ2-1; 7 bases are a match to TRBD2. The CDR3 covers 12 residues. The J segment lost 12 bases and the V segment lost 8 bases, leaving 10 bases of the junction unmatched. In DNA form, the CDR3 reads TGTGCCAGCGGAGAGGGACTAATGACGCAGTTCTTC. Encoded protein: CASGEGLMTQFF.

The chain carries TRBV2 and TRBJ2-7; D gene unclear. CDR1 is SNHLY, CDR2 FYNNEI, per germline. The V gene lost 6 bases and the J gene lost 1 base, with 10 bases spanning the gap. The CDR3 extends over 13 amino acids. CDR3 in DNA: TGTGCCAGCAGAGCCGGGTCGTCCTACGAGCAGTACTTC. Amino acid sequence: CASRAGSSYEQYF.

The V and J genes are TRBV3-1 and TRBJ1-5, with D unresolved. Germline CDR1 and CDR2: LGHDT and YNNKEL (reference sequence). This CDR3 spans 13 amino acids. V was shortened by 2 bases and J by 4 bases, with 6 bases between the two germline ends. Here the CDR3 reads CASSQTLNQPQHF. CDR3 in DNA: TGTGCCAGCAGCCAAACTTTGAATCAGCCCCAGCATTTT.

The genes are TRBV11-2 and TRBJ2-7; no reliable D call. From germline, CDR1 is SGHAT and CDR2 FQNNGV. Deletions cut 1 base from V and 0 bases from J, with 10 bases between. The CDR3 spans 15 residues. CDR3 loop: CASSLGPPRSYEQYF. Here the CDR3 DNA reads TGTGCCAGCAGCTTAGGACCTCCGCGCTCCTACGAGCAGTACTTC.

The chain employs TRBV24-1 and TRBJ2-3; 13 bases are shared with TRBD2. V dropped 3 bases and J dropped 4; count of bases not matched to a gene: 3. This CDR3 region has 16 residues. Germline CDR1 is KGHDR and CDR2 is SFDVKD. CDR3 sequence: CATSDRTSGSADTQYF. As DNA, the CDR3 is TGTGCCACCAGTGATAGGACTAGCGGGAGCGCAGATACGCAGTATTTT.

J is TRBJ1-5 and V is TRBV6-6; D gene ambiguous. The CDR3 is 15 residues long. V was pared by 6 bases and J by 4 bases, with 16 bases between. The V gene's germline CDR1 is MNHNY and CDR2 SVGAGI (reference sequence). The CDR3 region has the DNA TGTGCCAGCAGCCAACAGAGTAGAGGGAATCAGCCCCAGCATTTT. Encoded protein: CASSQQSRGNQPQHF.

This clonotype was counted once. The J gene is TRBJ2-5, the V gene TRBV29-1; D not resolved. Per the germline V gene, CDR1 is SQVTM and CDR2 is ANQGSEA. V was cut by 5 bases and J by 2 bases, with 9 bases left in between. This CDR3 is 12 amino acids long. The CDR3 protein is CSVSRIQETQYF. DNA for the CDR3: TGCAGCGTTAGTAGGATTCAAGAGACCCAGTACTTC.

This chain links TRBV7-2 with TRBJ2-1; TRBD2 matches at 12 bases. CDR3 length equals 16 residues. Germline V gene lookup returns CDR1 SGHTA and CDR2 FQGNSA. The ends lost 0 bases at V and 6 bases at J; junction bases unmatched: 3. The CDR3: CASSLATSGGRNEQFF. The CDR3 coding sequence is TGTGCCAGCAGCTTAGCGACTAGCGGGGGACGCAATGAGCAGTTCTTC.

The DNA for the CDR3 is TGCAGTGCTAGAGAGGCAAGGGGGAAATTTGAGCAGTTCTTC. It translates to CSAREARGKFEQFF. V gene TRBV20-1 combines with J gene TRBJ2-1; perhaps TRBD1 as D (6 bases). CDR3 length equals 14 residues. V lost 0 bases and J lost 9, with 15 bases in between. The germline gives CDR1 DFQATT, CDR2 SNEGSKA (reference sequence).

This clonotype was recorded only once. The chain combines TRBV20-1 with TRBJ2-6; the D gene is possibly TRBD2 (5 bases). The germline V gene encodes CDR1 DFQATT and CDR2 SNEGSKA (reference sequence). CDR3 length equals 13 residues. Deletions cut 5 bases from V and 2 bases from J, with 7 bases between. CDR3 coding DNA: TGCAGTGCTCGGAGGACTGGGGCCAACGTCCTGACTTTC. It specifies CSARRTGANVLTF.